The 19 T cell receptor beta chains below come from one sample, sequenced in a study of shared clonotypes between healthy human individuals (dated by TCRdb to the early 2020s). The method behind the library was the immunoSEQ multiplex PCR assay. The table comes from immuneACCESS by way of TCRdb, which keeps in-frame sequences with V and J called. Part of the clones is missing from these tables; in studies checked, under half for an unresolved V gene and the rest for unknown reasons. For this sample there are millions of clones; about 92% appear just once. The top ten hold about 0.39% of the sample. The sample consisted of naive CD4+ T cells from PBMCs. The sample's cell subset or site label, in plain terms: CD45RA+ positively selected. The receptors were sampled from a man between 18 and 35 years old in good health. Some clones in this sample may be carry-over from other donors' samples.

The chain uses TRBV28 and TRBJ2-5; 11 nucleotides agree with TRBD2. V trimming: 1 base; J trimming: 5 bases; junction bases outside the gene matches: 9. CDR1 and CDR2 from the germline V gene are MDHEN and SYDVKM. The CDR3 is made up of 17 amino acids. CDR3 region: CASSLLGLAGGQETQYF. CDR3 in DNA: TGTGCCAGCAGTTTATTGGGCCTAGCGGGAGGCCAGGAGACCCAGTACTTC.

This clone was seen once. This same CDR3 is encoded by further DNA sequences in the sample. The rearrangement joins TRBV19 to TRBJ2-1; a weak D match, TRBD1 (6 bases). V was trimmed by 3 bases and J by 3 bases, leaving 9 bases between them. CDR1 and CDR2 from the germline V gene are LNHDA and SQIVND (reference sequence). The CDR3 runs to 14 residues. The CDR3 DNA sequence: TGTGCCAGTAGTATTGGCAGGGGCTACAATGAGCAGTTCTTC. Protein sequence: CASSIGRGYNEQFF.

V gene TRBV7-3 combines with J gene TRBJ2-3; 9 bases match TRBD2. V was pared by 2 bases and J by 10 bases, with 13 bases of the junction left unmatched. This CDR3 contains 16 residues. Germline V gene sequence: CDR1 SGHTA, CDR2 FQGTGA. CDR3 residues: CASSLFPSGTPDPQYF. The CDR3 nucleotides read TGTGCCAGCAGCTTATTTCCTAGCGGGACCCCAGACCCGCAGTATTTT.

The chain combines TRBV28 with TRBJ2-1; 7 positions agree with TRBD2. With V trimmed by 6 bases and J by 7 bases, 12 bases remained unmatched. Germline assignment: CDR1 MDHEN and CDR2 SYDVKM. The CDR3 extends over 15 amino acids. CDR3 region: CASSLLAGGSNEQFF. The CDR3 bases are TGTGCCAGCAGCCTTTTAGCGGGCGGATCGAATGAGCAGTTCTTC. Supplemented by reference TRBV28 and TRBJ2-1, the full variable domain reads DVKVTQSSRYLVKRTGEKVFLECVQDMDHENMFWYRQDPGLGLRLIYFSYDVKMKEKGDIPEGYSVSREKKERFSLILESASTNQTSMYLCASSLLAGGSNEQFFGPGTRLTVL.

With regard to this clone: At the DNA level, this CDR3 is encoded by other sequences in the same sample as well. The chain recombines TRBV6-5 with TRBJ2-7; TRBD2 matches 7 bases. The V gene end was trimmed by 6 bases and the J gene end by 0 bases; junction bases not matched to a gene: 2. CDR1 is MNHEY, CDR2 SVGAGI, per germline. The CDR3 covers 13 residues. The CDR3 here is CASRRGSSYEQYF. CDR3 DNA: TGTGCCAGCAGGCGGGGGAGCTCCTACGAGCAGTACTTC.

CDR3 DNA sequence: TGTGCCAGCAGCTTAACGTGGGGGCTCGACAATGAGCAGTTCTTC. This encodes CASSLTWGLDNEQFF. V is TRBV7-3 and J is TRBJ2-1, with a tentative D call TRBD1 (6 bases). V dropped 0 bases and J dropped 5 bases, with 11 bases sitting between them. Germline loops: CDR1 SGHTA, CDR2 FQGTGA. This CDR3 comprises 15 residues.

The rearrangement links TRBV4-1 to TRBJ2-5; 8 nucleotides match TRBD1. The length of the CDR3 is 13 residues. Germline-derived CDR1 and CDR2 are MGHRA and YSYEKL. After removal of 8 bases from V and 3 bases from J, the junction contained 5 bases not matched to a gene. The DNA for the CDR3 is TGCGCCAGCGCCAGGGGGCCCAAAGAGACCCAGTACTTC. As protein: CASARGPKETQYF.

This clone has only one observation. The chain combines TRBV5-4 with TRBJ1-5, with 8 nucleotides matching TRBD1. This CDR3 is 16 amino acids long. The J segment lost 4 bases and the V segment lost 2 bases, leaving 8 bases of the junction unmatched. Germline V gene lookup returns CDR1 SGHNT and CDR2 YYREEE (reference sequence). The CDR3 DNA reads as TGTGCCAGCAGCTTCGGACAGGGCAGAGGGAATCAGCCCCAGCATTTT. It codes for CASSFGQGRGNQPQHF. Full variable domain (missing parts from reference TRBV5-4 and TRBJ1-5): ETGVTQSPTHLIKTRGQQVTLRCSSQSGHNTVSWYQQALGQGPQFIFQYYREEENGRGNFPPRFSGLQFPNYSSELNVNALELDDSALYLCASSFGQGRGNQPQHFGDGTRLSIL.

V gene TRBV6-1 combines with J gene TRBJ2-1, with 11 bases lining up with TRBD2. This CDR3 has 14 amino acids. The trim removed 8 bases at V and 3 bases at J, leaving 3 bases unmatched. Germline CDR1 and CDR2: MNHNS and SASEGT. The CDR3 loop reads CASRGLADYNEQFF. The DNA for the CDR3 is TGTGCCAGCCGGGGACTAGCGGACTACAATGAGCAGTTCTTC.

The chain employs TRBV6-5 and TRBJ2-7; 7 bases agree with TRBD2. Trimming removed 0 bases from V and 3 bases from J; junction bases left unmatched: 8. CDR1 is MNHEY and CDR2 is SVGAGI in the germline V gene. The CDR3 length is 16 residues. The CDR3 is CASSYSIGGSFYEQYF. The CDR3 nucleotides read TGTGCCAGCAGTTACTCAATCGGGGGGAGCTTCTACGAGCAGTACTTC.

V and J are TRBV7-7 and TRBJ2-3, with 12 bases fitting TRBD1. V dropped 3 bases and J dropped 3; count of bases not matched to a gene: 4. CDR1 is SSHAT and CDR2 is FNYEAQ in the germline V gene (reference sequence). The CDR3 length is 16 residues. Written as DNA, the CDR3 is TGTGCCAGCAGCTTGGGACAGGGGGCGGTTACAGATACGCAGTATTTT. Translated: CASSLGQGAVTDTQYF.

CDR3 DNA: TGTGCCAGCAGTTCAGGACAGGGACTCTACGAGCAGTACTTC. Translated: CASSSGQGLYEQYF. The chain links TRBV6-6 to TRBJ2-7; 8 bases map to TRBD1. After removal of 4 bases from V and 3 bases from J, the junction contained 5 bases not matched to a gene. The germline V gene has CDR1 MNHNY and CDR2 SVGAGI (reference sequence). This CDR3 region has 14 residues.

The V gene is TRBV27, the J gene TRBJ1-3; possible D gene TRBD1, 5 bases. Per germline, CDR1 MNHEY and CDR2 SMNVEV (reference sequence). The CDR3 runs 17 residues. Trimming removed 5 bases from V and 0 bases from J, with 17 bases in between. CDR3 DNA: TGTGCCAGCAGTCAAGGCCCCGGGACGGCCTCTGGAAACACCATATATTTT. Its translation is CASSQGPGTASGNTIYF.

CDR3 sequence (DNA): TGCGCCAGCAGCTTCGGTCGGGACAGATATAATGAAAAACTGTTTTTT. Its translation is CASSFGRDRYNEKLFF. The chain is built from TRBV5-1 and TRBJ1-4, with 7 bases lining up with TRBD1. Unmatched junction bases numbered 8, after V lost 2 bases and J lost 4 bases. CDR1 and CDR2 from the germline V gene are SGHRS and YFSETQ. The CDR3 runs 16 residues.

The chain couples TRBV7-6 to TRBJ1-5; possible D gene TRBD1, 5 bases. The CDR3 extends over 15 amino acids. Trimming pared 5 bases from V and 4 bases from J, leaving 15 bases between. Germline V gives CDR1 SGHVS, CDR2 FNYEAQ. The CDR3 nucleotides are TGTGCCAGCAGCCCCAACTCAGGGAAAAATCAGCCCCAGCATTTT. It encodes CASSPNSGKNQPQHF.

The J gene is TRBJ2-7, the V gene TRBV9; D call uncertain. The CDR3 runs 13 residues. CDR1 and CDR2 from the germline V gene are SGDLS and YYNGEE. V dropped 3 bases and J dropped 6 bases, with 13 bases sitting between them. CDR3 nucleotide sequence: TGTGCCAGCAGCGAGGGCTCCTGGGGCGAGCAGTACTTC. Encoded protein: CASSEGSWGEQYF.

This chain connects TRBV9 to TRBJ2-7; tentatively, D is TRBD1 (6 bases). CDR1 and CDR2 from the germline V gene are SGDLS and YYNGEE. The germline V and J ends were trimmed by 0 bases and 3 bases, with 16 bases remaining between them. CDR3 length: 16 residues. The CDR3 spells CASSVGEGRGYYEQYF. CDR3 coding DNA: TGTGCCAGCAGCGTAGGGGAAGGCAGGGGTTACTACGAGCAGTACTTC. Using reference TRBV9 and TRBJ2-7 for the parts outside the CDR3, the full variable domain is DSGVTQTPKHLITATGQRVTLRCSPRSGDLSVYWYQQSLDQGLQFLIQYYNGEERAKGNILERFSAQQFPDLHSELNLSSLELGDSALYFCASSVGEGRGYYEQYFGPGTRLTVT.

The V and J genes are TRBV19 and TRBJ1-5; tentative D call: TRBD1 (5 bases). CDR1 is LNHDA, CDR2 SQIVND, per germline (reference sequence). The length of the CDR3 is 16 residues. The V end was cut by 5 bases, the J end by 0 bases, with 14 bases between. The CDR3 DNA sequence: TGTGCCAGTAGTCCTCGGGACTTTCTTAGCAATCAGCCCCAGCATTTT. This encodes CASSPRDFLSNQPQHF.

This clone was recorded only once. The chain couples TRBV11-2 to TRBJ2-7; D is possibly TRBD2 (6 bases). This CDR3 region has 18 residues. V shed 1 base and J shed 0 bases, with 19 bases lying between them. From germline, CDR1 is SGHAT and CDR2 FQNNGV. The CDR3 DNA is TGTGCCAGCAGCTTAGTCCCCCTAAGTCGGGAGATCTCCTACGAGCAGTACTTC. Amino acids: CASSLVPLSREISYEQYF. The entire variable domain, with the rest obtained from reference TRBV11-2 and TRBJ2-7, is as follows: EAGVAQSPRYKIIEKRQSVAFWCNPISGHATLYWYQQILGQGPKLLIQFQNNGVVDDSQLPKDRFSAERLKGVDSTLKIQPAKLEDSAVYLCASSLVPLSREISYEQYFGPGTRLTVT.